This paragraph reports one T cell receptor (beta chain). Repertoires were generated with immunoSEQ multiplex PCR, while TCRdb's copy carries only in-frame clones and drops some. The table has fewer than 500,000 clones, about 85% seen once. CDR1 and CDR2 from the germline V gene are SGHTA and FQGNSA. Trimming removed 1 base from V and 6 bases from J, with 10 bases in between. The CDR3 totals 14 residues. These data belong to a study of blood T cell repertoires in COVID-19. This sequence was found in a woman younger than 30 with acute COVID-19. The V gene is TRBV7-2, the J gene TRBJ1-5; D is unresolved. Sequences were obtained from PBMCs or T cells enriched from blood (not recorded which). CDR3 amino acids: CASSLGSGSQPQHF. The CDR3 region has the DNA TGTGCCAGCAGCTTAGGATCTGGCAGTCAGCCCCAGCATTTT.